This is a list of T cell receptor beta chains from one sample in a study of shared clonotypes between healthy human individuals. The repertoire was sequenced with immunoSEQ multiplex PCR; TCRdb's copy has only in-frame clones and lacks some. This table holds about 990,000 clones, more than 75% found once. The sequencing sample was made of memory CD4+ T cells from PBMCs. These receptors were taken from a man aged 18 to 35 in good health. Some clones in this sample may be carry-over from other donors' samples. The CDR3 runs from the conserved cysteine through the conserved F or W. The order of the fields is clone size, V gene, D gene, J gene, CDR3 DNA, CDR3 protein. The D gene is left open where the match is weak. For some rows the clone size is stated as once, few or many, or as a class when expanded; others skip it.

size: .; V: TRBV7-2; D: .; J: TRBJ1-5; DNA: TGTGCCAGCAGCTTGGTTTCAGGGGCTAGCAATCAGCCCCAGCATTTT; CDR3: CASSLVSGASNQPQHF
size: .; V: TRBV5-1; D: TRBD1; J: TRBJ1-4; DNA: TGCGCCAGCAGCTTGGAGGGACAGGCTAATGAAAAACTGTTTTTT; CDR3: CASSLEGQANEKLFF
size: .; V: TRBV6-1; D: .; J: TRBJ1-1; DNA: TGTGCCAGCAGTGCCTCGGGCACTGAAGCTTTCTTT; CDR3: CASSASGTEAFF
size: few; V: TRBV25-1; D: .; J: TRBJ1-2; DNA: TGTGCCAGCAGCTTGGGGGGCTACACCTTC; CDR3: CASSLGGYTF
size: few; V: TRBV18; D: .; J: TRBJ2-5; DNA: TGTGCCAGCTCACGAGCGACCCAAGAGACCCAGTACTTC; CDR3: CASSRATQETQYF
size: .; V: TRBV28; D: .; J: TRBJ1-1; DNA: TGTGCCAGCAGTTTATGGGCCGGGACGGACACTGAAGCTTTCTTT; CDR3: CASSLWAGTDTEAFF
size: once; V: TRBV9; D: .; J: TRBJ2-2; DNA: TGTGCCAGCAGCACTCTCCCAGGCGGAGACACCGGGGAGCTGTTTTTT; CDR3: CASSTLPGGDTGELFF
size: .; V: TRBV9; D: TRBD2; J: TRBJ2-1; DNA: TGTGCCAGCAGCGTAGCTGGGACTAGCGGGATTGAGCAGTTCTTC; CDR3: CASSVAGTSGIEQFF
size: .; V: TRBV29-1; D: .; J: TRBJ2-5; DNA: TGCAGCGTTGTCCCCGGGACCCAAGAGACCCAGTACTTC; CDR3: CSVVPGTQETQYF
size: .; V: TRBV14; D: .; J: TRBJ2-1; DNA: TGTGCCAGCAGCCAGGGCGGGGAGGCTTACAATGAGCAGTTCTTC; CDR3: CASSQGGEAYNEQFF
size: .; V: TRBV10-3; D: TRBD1; J: TRBJ1-2; DNA: TGTGCCATCAGCGTGCTTTCGGGACCGGGACAGGGTTCTTCGGGCTACACCTTC; CDR3: CAISVLSGPGQGSSGYTF
size: few; V: TRBV20-1; D: .; J: TRBJ1-2; DNA: TGCAGTGCTAGAGGCACCGGGGGCTACACCTTC; CDR3: CSARGTGGYTF
size: few; V: TRBV14; D: .; J: TRBJ2-7; DNA: TGTGCCAGCAGCCAACGGGCGTGGGTTGGCCAGGGAGTCTACGAGCAGTACTTC; CDR3: CASSQRAWVGQGVYEQYF
size: .; V: TRBV5-1; D: TRBD1; J: TRBJ2-1; DNA: TGCGCCAGCAGTGCGTCCGGGACAGCACCTTACGATGAGCAGTTCTTC; CDR3: CASSASGTAPYDEQFF
size: once; V: TRBV5-1; D: TRBD1; J: TRBJ1-2; DNA: TGCGCCAGCAGCCCTCCCCCGGGACAGGGACTTGGCTACACCTTC; CDR3: CASSPPPGQGLGYTF
size: few; V: TRBV11-2; D: TRBD1; J: TRBJ2-5; DNA: TGTGCCAGCAGCTTACTGACGGGGACAGGGGTTTCAGAGACCCAGTACTTC; CDR3: CASSLLTGTGVSETQYF
size: .; V: TRBV7-9; D: .; J: TRBJ2-1; DNA: TGTGCCAGCAGCCCCCGATTCCGAGAGGGCCTAAATGAGCAGTTCTTC; CDR3: CASSPRFREGLNEQFF